Sequencing of this T cell receptor (beta chain) was carried out in a study of cytomegalovirus exposure and HLA in healthy donors. Study findings and constraints: A missense DCLRE1C variant was associated with V- and J-gene trimming of TCR beta chains in a later analysis, and an independent cohort replicated the association. Cytomegalovirus-associated status was assigned to 164 TCR beta chains. In presence/absence analyses, roughly uniform sequencing depth across donors was assumed. Accurate HLA-A and HLA-B prediction from TCR beta sequences was reported for most subjects.

60 Vbeta and 13 Jbeta primers were used in PCR. Generated by immunoSEQ multiplex PCR, the TCRdb table keeps only in-frame clones and is missing some. The sample contains about 110,000 clones, 75% to 80% of which appear only once. Note on this clone: Its antigen is unidentified.

This receptor was obtained from a woman in her 30s in good health and CMV-seronegative. Sequenced input: PBMCs.

DNA for the CDR3: TGCGCCAGCAGCCAAGTCGTAGCGGGAACGCAGTATTTT. The encoded protein is CASSQVVAGTQYF. This rearrangement joins TRBV4-1 to TRBJ2-3; TRBD2 matches 8 bases. From germline, CDR1 is MGHRA and CDR2 YSYEKL. J was trimmed by 9 bases and V by 1 base; bases with no gene match: 3. CDR3 size: 13 residues.